One T cell receptor (beta chain) is described in this entry. The entry originates in a study of blood T cell repertoires in COVID-19. V lost 0 bases and J lost 7, with 18 bases in between. The CDR3 sequence is 17 residues long. The germline V gene encodes CDR1 LGHDT and CDR2 YNNKEL (reference sequence). Sequencing used immunoSEQ multiplex PCR; TCRdb keeps in-frame clones, though not all of them. The sample has more than 250,000 clones, around 89% seen once. The chain carries TRBV3-1 (or the pseudogene TRBV3-2) and TRBJ1-4; D gene unclear. Specimen: PBMCs or T cells enriched from blood (not recorded which). This clonotype originated in a woman in her thirties or forties with acute COVID-19. The CDR3: CASSQDNRGRRAEKLFF. The DNA of the CDR3 is TGTGCCAGCAGCCAAGATAATCGAGGGCGCCGGGCTGAAAAACTGTTTTTT.